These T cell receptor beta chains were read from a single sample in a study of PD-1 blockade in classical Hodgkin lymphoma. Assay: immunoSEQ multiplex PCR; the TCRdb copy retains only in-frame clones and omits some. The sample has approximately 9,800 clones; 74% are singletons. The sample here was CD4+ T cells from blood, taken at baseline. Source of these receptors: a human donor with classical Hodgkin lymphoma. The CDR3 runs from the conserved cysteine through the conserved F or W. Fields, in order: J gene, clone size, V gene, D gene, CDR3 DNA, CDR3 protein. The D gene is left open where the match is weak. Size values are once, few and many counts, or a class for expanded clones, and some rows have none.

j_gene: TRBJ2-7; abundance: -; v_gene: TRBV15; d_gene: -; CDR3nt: TGTGCCACCATCCCGGGACACCTTTCCTACGAGCAGTACTTC; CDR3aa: CATIPGHLSYEQYF
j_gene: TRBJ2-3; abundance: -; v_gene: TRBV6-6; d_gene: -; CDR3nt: TGTGCCAGCAGTTCCCGAACCGGTGGGAAAACAGATACGCAGTATTTT; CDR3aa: CASSSRTGGKTDTQYF
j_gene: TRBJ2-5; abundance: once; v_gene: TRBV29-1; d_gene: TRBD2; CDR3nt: TGCAGCGTTGCCGGGACTAGCGGGAGCGAGGAGACCCAGTACTTC; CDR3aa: CSVAGTSGSEETQYF
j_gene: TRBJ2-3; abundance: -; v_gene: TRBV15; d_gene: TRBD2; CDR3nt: TGTGCCACCAGCCGAAGGAGCGGGGCCACAGATACGCAGTATTTT; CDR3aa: CATSRRSGATDTQYF
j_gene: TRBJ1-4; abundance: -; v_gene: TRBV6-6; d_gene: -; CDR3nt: TGTGCCAGCATCCGAACGGGGGAGGCTAATGAAAAACTGTTTTTT; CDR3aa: CASIRTGEANEKLFF
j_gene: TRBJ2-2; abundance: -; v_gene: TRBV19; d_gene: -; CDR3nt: TGTGCCAGTAAACTCCGTTGGGAGGGGGAGCTGTTTTTT; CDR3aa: CASKLRWEGELFF
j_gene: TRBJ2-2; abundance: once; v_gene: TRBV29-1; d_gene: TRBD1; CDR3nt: TGCAGCGTCCACGGACAGGGGAAAACCGGGGAGCTGTTTTTT; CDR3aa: CSVHGQGKTGELFF
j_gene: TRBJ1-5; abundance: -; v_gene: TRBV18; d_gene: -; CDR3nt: TGTGCCAGCTCGCTAGGTTATAGCAATCAGCCCCAGCATTTT; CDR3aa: CASSLGYSNQPQHF
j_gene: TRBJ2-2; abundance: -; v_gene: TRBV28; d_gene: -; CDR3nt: TGTGCCAGCAAGAAAACAGGCGGGGAGCTGTTTTTT; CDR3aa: CASKKTGGELFF
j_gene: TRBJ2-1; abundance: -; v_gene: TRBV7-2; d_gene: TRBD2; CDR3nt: TGTGCCAGCACCCTAACTAGCGCCGGCTACAATGAGCAGTTCTTC; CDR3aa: CASTLTSAGYNEQFF
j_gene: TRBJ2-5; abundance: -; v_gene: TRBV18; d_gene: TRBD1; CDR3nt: TGTGCCAGCTCACCACCGGGACAGAGCCAAGAGACCCAGTACTTC; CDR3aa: CASSPPGQSQETQYF
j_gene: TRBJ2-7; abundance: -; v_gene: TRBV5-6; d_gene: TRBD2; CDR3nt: TGTGCCAGCAGCCTCCCCGGGGGGGACCTCTACGAGCAGTACTTC; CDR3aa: CASSLPGGDLYEQYF
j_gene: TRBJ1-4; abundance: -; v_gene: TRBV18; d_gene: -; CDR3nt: TGTGCCAGCTCACCAACAACTAATGAAAAACTGTTTTTT; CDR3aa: CASSPTTNEKLFF
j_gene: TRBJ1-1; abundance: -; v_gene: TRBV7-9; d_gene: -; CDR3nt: TGTGCCAGCAGCTTAGAACTGACTTTCTTT; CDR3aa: CASSLELTFF
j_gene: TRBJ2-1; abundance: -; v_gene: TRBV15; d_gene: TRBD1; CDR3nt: TGTGCCACCAGCAGGCCCACCGGGACAGGGAGCTTCAATGAGCAGTTCTTC; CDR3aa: CATSRPTGTGSFNEQFF
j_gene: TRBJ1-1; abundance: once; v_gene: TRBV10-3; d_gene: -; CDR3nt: TGTGCCATCAGTGGGGTGGGGGGGAACACTGAAGCTTTCTTT; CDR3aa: CAISGVGGNTEAFF
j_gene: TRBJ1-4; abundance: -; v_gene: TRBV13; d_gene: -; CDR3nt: TGTGCCAGCAGCTTAGGAGGGGGGGCTAATGAAAAACTGTTTTTT; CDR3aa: CASSLGGGANEKLFF
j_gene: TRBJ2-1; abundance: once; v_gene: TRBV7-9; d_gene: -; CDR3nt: TGTGCCAGCAGCTTAACCGGGACCGAGAATGAGCAGTTCTTC; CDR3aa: CASSLTGTENEQFF
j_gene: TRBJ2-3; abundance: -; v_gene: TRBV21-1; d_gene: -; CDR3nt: TGTGCCAGCAGCAAAGCGACTAGCGGACGCACAGATACGCAGTATTTT; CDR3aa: CASSKATSGRTDTQYF
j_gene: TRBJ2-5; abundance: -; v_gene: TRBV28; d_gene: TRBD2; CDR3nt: TGTGCCGCTGATAGAACTAGCGGGAGAGAGCAGTACTTC; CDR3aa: CAADRTSGREQYF
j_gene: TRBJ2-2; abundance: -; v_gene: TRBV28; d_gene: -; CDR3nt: TGTGCCAGCAGTTTAGGGACACTTACGAACACCGGGGAGCTGTTTTTT; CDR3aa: CASSLGTLTNTGELFF
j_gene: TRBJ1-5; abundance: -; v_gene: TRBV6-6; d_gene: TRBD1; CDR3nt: TGTGCCAGCAGCCCTAACAGGGGAGGGAATCAGCCCCAGCATTTT; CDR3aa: CASSPNRGGNQPQHF
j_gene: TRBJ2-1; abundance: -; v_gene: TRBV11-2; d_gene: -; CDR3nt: TGTGCCAGCATTAAGGGGGTAGGCATCTACAATGAGCAGTTCTTC; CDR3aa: CASIKGVGIYNEQFF
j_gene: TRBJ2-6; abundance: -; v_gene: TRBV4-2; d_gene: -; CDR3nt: TGTGCCAGCAGCCAAGGCACAGGGGCCAACGTCCTGACTTTC; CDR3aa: CASSQGTGANVLTF
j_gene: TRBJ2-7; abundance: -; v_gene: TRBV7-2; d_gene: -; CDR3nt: TGTGCCAGCAGCTTAGTCCCAGGGAGCTACGAGCAGTACTTC; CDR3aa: CASSLVPGSYEQYF
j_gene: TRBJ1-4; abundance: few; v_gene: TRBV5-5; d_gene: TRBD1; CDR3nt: TGTGCCAGCAGTAGAGGACAGGGGGCGGACGAAAAACTGTTTTTT; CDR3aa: CASSRGQGADEKLFF
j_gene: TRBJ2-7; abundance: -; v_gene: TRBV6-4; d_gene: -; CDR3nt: TGTGCCAGCAGTGAATCCAGGGGCCACGAGCAGTACTTC; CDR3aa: CASSESRGHEQYF
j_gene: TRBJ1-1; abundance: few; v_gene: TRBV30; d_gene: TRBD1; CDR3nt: TGTGCCTGGAGTGTACCTGGGACAGTGGAAGCTTTCTTT; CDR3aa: CAWSVPGTVEAFF
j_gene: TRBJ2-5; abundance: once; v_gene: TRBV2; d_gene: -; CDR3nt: TGTGCCAGCAGTGGGTCTGGGGGAGAGACCCAGTACTTC; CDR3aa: CASSGSGGETQYF
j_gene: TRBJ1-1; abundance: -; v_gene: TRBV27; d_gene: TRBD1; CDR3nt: TGTGCCAGCAGCCACAGCAGGGGGAGTGAAGCTTTCTTT; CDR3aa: CASSHSRGSEAFF
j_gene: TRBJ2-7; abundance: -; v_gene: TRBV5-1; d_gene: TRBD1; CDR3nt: TGCGCCAGCAGCTACGTGACAGGGGGCTTTGAGCAGTACTTC; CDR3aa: CASSYVTGGFEQYF
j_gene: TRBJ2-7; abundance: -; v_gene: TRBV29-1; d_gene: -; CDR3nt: TGCAGCGTTGTATCGTCTTTCTCCTACGAGCAGTACTTC; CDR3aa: CSVVSSFSYEQYF
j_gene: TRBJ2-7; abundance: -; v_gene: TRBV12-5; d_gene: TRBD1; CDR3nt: TGTGCTAGTGGTTTGGCCATGACCGGGACAGGGGTAGCGGAGCAGTACTTC; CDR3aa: CASGLAMTGTGVAEQYF
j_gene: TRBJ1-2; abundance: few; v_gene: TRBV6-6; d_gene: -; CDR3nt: TGTGCCAGCCAAGACAGCGCATTCTATGGCTACACCTTC; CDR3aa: CASQDSAFYGYTF
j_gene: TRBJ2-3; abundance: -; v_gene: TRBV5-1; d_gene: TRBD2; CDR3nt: TGCGCCAGCAGCTTCGGGGGGGCAGGCACAGATACGCAGTATTTT; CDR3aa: CASSFGGAGTDTQYF
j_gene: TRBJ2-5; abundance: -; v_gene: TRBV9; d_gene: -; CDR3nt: TGTGCCAGCAGCGTAGACCTCGAGGAGACCCAGTACTTC; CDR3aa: CASSVDLEETQYF
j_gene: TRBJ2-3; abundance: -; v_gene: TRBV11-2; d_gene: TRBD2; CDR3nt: TGTGCCAGCAGCTTAGTGACCGGGACTAGATGGGAAGATACGCAGTATTTT; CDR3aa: CASSLVTGTRWEDTQYF
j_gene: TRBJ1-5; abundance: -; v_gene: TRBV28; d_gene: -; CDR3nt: TGTGCCAGCAGTTTAATTCAGGGAGGGGGAAATCAGCCCCAGCATTTT; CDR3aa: CASSLIQGGGNQPQHF
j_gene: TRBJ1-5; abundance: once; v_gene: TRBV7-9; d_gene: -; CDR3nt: TGTGCCAGCAGCCTGGACAGCTATCAGCCCCAGCATTTT; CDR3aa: CASSLDSYQPQHF
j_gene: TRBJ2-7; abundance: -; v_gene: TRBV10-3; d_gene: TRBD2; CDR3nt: TGTGCCATCAGTGGGGGTACTAGCGGGAGGTTCACACTCTCCTACGAGCAGTACTTC; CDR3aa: CAISGGTSGRFTLSYEQYF
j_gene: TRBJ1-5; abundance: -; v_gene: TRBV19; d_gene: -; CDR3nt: TGTGCCAGTAGTATAGGTATCAATCAGCCCCAGCATTTT; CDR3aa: CASSIGINQPQHF
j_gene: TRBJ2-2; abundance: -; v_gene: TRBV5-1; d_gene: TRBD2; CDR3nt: TGCGCCAGCAGCTCATCCGCCAACCTAGCGGGAGACACCGGGGAGCTGTTTTTT; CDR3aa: CASSSSANLAGDTGELFF
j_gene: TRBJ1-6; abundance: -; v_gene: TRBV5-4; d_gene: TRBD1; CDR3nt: TGTGCCAGCAGCGAAACAGCCGGGACAGAGAATTCACCCCTCCACTTT; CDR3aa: CASSETAGTENSPLHF
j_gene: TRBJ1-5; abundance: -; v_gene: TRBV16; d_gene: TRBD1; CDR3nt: TGTGCCAGCAGCTGGGACAGGGGTCAGCCCCAGCATTTT; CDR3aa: CASSWDRGQPQHF
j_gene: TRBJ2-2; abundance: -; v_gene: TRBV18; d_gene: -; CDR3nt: TGTGCCAGCTCACCACAGGGGGCCGGGGAGCTGTTTTTT; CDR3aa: CASSPQGAGELFF
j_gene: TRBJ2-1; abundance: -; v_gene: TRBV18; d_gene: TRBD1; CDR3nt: TGTGCCAGCTCCCCCCCGGGACAGGGGTACAATGAGCAGTTCTTC; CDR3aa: CASSPPGQGYNEQFF
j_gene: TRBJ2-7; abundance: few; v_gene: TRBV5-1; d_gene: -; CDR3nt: TGCGCCAGCAGCTTGGATCTTGTCGGGGCAAGCTCCTACGAGCAGTACTTC; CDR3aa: CASSLDLVGASSYEQYF
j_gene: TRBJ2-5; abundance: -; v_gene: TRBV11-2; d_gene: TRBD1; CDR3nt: TGTGCCAGCAGCCCGGACAGGTCCTCGAGGGAGACCCAGTACTTC; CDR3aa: CASSPDRSSRETQYF
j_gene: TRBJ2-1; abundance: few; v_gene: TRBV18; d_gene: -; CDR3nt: TGTGCCAGCTCACCACCATCGACTCAATGGGAGCAGTTCTTC; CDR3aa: CASSPPSTQWEQFF
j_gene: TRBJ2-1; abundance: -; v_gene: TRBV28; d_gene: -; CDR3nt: TGTGCCAGCAATCAACAAAGGTATGAGCAGTTCTTC; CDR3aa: CASNQQRYEQFF